This T cell receptor beta chain was found in a study of blood T cell repertoires in COVID-19. The germline CDR1 and CDR2 sequences are SGHRS and YFSETQ. V shed 6 bases and J shed 2 bases, with 13 bases lying between them. The CDR3 is made up of 14 amino acids. Using immunoSEQ multiplex PCR, the repertoire was profiled, and TCRdb retains in-frame clones only, with some absent. The sample records tens of thousands of clones, 65% to 85% being singletons. The chain links TRBV5-1 to TRBJ2-3, with a tentative D call TRBD2 (7 bases). The sequencing input was peripheral blood. The origin of this receptor is a man between 65 and 85 years old with acute or convalescent COVID-19. This CDR3 is CASKRGGNTDTQYF. DNA for the CDR3: TGCGCCAGCAAGAGGGGGGGCAACACAGATACGCAGTATTTT.